This entry is about one TCR beta chain. Germline trimming cut 2 bases from V and 5 bases from J; bases unmatched to any gene: 3. The CDR3 spans 14 residues. Germline V gene sequence: CDR1 SQVTM, CDR2 ANQGSEA. The data originate from a study of blood T cell repertoires in COVID-19. Study-level background: Samples of COVID-19 (acute and convalescent) were obtained from the United States, Italy and Spain.

The authors' processing: Nucleated cell counts were estimated from reference gene primer amplification. Produced via immunoSEQ multiplex PCR; TCRdb's table is partial and in-frame only. V, J and clone size reflect that table, while D and trimming were determined from the DNA. In the table there are 300,000 or so clones, 85% to 90% of which are singletons. The V gene is TRBV29-1, the J gene TRBJ2-3, with 11 bases that match TRBD1. This receptor was obtained from a man aged 65-85 years with acute or convalescent COVID-19. Sequenced material: peripheral blood. The CDR3 DNA sequence: TGCAGCGTTGAAACGGGACAGGGGGGAGATACGCAGTATTTT. It yields the protein CSVETGQGGDTQYF.